Sequencing of this T cell receptor (beta chain) was carried out in a study of T cell repertoires in cytomegalovirus infection. Study background: From public TCR beta signatures came an indication of both CMV infection and matching HLA type.

Comment on this clonotype: Its specificity is not known.

TCRdb used MiXCR to reprocess the reads, holding one entry per CDR3 protein. The sample shows 450,000 to 650,000 distinct CDR3 sequences, approximately 26% of them seen only once. Study results and caveats: The cumulative frequency of public TCR beta families identified carriers of CMV plus the relevant HLA. Clonotype analysis showed dominance of the ex vivo response by HLA-C-restricted CMV-specific TCR beta clonotypes.

Germline CDR1 and CDR2: MNHNS and SASEGT. The CDR3 has 15 residues. V was shortened by 7 bases and J by 0 bases, with 13 bases between the two germline ends. The sample was PBMCs. The TCR was taken from a human donor in good health (CMV status not recorded). Some clones in this sample may be carry-over from other donors' samples. The chain joins TRBV6-1 to TRBJ1-3; D remains ambiguous. The CDR3, as DNA: TGTGCCAGCATGCTGAGTCTCCACTCTGGAAACACCATATATTTT. Translated, it gives CASMLSLHSGNTIYF.